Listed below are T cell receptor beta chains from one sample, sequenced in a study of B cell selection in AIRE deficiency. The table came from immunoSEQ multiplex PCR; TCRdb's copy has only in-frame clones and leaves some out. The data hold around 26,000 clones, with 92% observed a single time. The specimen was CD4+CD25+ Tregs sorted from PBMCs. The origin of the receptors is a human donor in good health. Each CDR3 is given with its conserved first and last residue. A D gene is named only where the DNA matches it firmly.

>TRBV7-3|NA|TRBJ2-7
TGTGCCAGCACCCCCGGCGACAGTGCCTACGAGCAGTACTTC
CASTPGDSAYEQYF
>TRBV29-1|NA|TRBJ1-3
TGCAGCGTTGACAAAGGACAGGGAAACACCATATATTTT
CSVDKGQGNTIYF
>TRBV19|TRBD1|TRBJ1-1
TGTGCCAGTAGTACCGGGGGCAGGGGGGTGAACACTGAAGCTTTCTTT
CASSTGGRGVNTEAFF
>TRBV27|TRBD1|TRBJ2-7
TGTGCCAGCACCCGCGGGGACAGGGTCTCCTACGAGCAGTACTTC
CASTRGDRVSYEQYF
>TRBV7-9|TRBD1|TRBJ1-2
TGTGCCAGCAGCTTAGCGGACAGGGGGCTGTCCTATGGCTACACCTTC
CASSLADRGLSYGYTF
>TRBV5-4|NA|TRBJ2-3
TGTGCCAGCAGCCCCGCTAGCGTTGGGACAGATACGCAGTATTTT
CASSPASVGTDTQYF
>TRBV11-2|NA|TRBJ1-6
TGTGCCAGCAGCGTCGAGGGGTATAATTCACCCCTCCACTTT
CASSVEGYNSPLHF
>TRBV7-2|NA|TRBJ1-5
TGTGCCAGCAGCTTAGATATAGGGATTAGCAATCAGCCCCAGCATTTT
CASSLDIGISNQPQHF
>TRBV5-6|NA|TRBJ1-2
TGTGCCAGCACCCGACGGACCCTGACCCTTCTCGGGTATGGCTACACCTTC
CASTRRTLTLLGYGYTF
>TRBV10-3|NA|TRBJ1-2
TGTGCCATCACCGCGGACTTCAACTATGGCTACACCTTC
CAITADFNYGYTF
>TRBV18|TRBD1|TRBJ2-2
TGTGCCAGCTCACCCAAACAGGGGGCGGACACCGGGGAGCTGTTTTTT
CASSPKQGADTGELFF
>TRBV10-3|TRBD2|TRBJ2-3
TGTGCCATCAGTTCACGGACTAGCGGGGGGGCCGTAGATACGCAGTATTTT
CAISSRTSGGAVDTQYF